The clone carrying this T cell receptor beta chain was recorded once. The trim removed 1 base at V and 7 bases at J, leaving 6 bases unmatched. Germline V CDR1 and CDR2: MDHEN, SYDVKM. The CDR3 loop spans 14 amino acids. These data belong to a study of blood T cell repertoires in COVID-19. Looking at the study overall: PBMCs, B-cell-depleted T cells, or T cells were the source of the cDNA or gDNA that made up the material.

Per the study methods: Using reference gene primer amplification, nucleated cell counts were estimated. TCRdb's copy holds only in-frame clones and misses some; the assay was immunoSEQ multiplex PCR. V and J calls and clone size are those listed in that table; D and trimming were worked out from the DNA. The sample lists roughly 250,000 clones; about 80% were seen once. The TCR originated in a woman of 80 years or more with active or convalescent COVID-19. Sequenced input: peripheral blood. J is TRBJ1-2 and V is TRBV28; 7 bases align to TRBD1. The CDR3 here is CASSLFGAGGGYTF. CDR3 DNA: TGTGCCAGCAGTTTATTTGGGGCAGGGGGTGGCTACACCTTC.